A few counts support the clone carrying this TCR beta chain. The data are from a study of shared T cell receptors in the human thymus. Germline trimming cut 0 bases from V and 3 bases from J; bases unmatched to any gene: 5. This CDR3 contains 16 residues. In germline, CDR1 is MNHEY, CDR2 SMNVEV (reference sequence). The table came from immunoSEQ multiplex PCR; TCRdb's copy has only in-frame clones and leaves some out. The sample records about 380,000 clones, around 93% being singletons. This sequence was found in a human donor. V gene TRBV27 combines with J gene TRBJ1-2, with 9 bases fitting TRBD1. Sequencing was carried out using thymocytes. In DNA, the CDR3 is TGTGCCAGCAGTTTATCCCCCGACAGGGGGGACTATGGCTACACCTTC. Residues: CASSLSPDRGDYGYTF.